This passage covers 7 T cell receptor beta chains from one sample sequenced in a study of blood T cells in healthy people across ages. Primers used in a second PCR of about 6 to 11 cycles were a sample-barcoded 5' primer and a J-beta primer mix. Using its own MiXCR run on the 5' RACE reads, TCRdb lists one record per CDR3 protein. The repertoire holds 1.6 million or so distinct CDR3 sequences, with 30% to 40% as singletons. The sample comprised blood. The receptors originated from a young woman in good health.

This clonotype was detected only a few times. The rearrangement links TRBV29-1 to TRBJ2-7; D is uncertain. The V end lost 6 bases, the J end lost 2 bases, and 8 bases lay between the germline ends. Germline CDR1 reads SQVTM; CDR2 reads ANQGSEA. The CDR3 is made up of 11 amino acids. As DNA, the CDR3 is TGCAGCGTAGGCAATGCCTACGAGCAGTACTTC. Translated, it gives CSVGNAYEQYF.

The chain links TRBV5-1 to TRBJ1-2; tentatively, D is TRBD1 (6 bases). Germline assignment: CDR1 SGHRS and CDR2 YFSETQ. The CDR3 has 15 amino acids. The V end lost 4 bases, the J end lost 4 bases, and 17 bases lay between the germline ends. The CDR3 bases are TGCGCCAGCAGCAACACCACACAGGGTAGCTATGGCTACACCTTC. Amino acid sequence: CASSNTTQGSYGYTF.

DNA of the CDR3: TGTGCCAGCAGTGGAGCGGGAGGATTATTCGACGAGCAGTACTTC. Its protein is CASSGAGGLFDEQYF. The genes are TRBV2 and TRBJ2-4; 9 positions agree with TRBD2. Gene TRBJ2-7 matches the end of the DNA better, so the J call may be wrong. From germline, CDR1 is SNHLY and CDR2 FYNNEI. The CDR3 runs to 15 residues.

This chain links TRBV7-8 with TRBJ2-5, with D perhaps TRBD2 (6 bases). The germline gives CDR1 SGHVS, CDR2 FQNEAQ. The V gene lost 1 base and the J gene lost 5 bases, with 14 bases spanning the gap. The CDR3 is 15 amino acids. CDR3: CASSLGQGGEETQYF. DNA for the CDR3: TGTGCCAGCAGCTTAGGGCAGGGAGGAGAGGAGACCCAGTACTTC. Looking up the rest from reference TRBV7-8 and TRBJ2-5 gives the full variable domain: GAGVSQSPRYKVAKRGQDVALRCDPISGHVSLFWYQQALGQGPEFLTYFQNEAQLDKSGLPSDRFFAERPEGSVSTLKIQRTQQEDSAVYLCASSLGQGGEETQYFGPGTRLLVL.

This clonotype was seen once. The junction and the germline gene differ at one end; a read error may be behind it. This chain joins TRBV2 and TRBJ2-3; the match to TRBD2 covers 10 bases. Germline assignment: CDR1 SNHLY and CDR2 FYNNEI. The CDR3 contains 15 residues. CDR3 sequence: CSSSGGLASSDTQYF. In DNA, the CDR3 is TGTTCCAGCAGTGGGGGACTAGCGTCTTCGGATACGCAGTATTTT.

There are a few counts of this clonotype. This chain joins TRBV2 and TRBJ2-1, with D maybe TRBD2 (6 bases). The CDR3 is made up of 14 amino acids. The germline V gene has CDR1 SNHLY and CDR2 FYNNEI. V was trimmed by 4 bases and J by 4 bases, leaving 11 bases between them. CDR3 region: CASSGGVRYNEQFF. CDR3 DNA sequence: TGTGCCAGCAGTGGGGGGGTACGGTACAATGAGCAGTTCTTC.

Points on this clonotype: This is likely a read error, given that the CDR3 carries no conserved phenylalanine or tryptophan at its end. No DNA is shown, since the ends of the CDR3 on it are uncertain; the CDR3 is the one TCRdb lists. The chain links TRBV5-1 to TRBJ2-1; the table's D gene call, TRBD1, was not cross checked with the DNA. The germline gives CDR1 SGHRS, CDR2 YFSETQ. Ends included, the CDR3 has 17 residues. Here the CDR3 reads CASSLDGTMTRGYTFGS.